A single T cell receptor (beta chain) is shown here with its context. The junction had 7 bases not matched to a gene; V was cut back by 3 bases and J by 8 bases. CDR1 and CDR2 from the germline V gene are MNHEY and SMNVEV (reference sequence). The CDR3 has 14 amino acids. Study processing details: Amplification of reference gene primers was used by the study to estimate nucleated cell counts. Libraries were prepared by immunoSEQ multiplex PCR; TCRdb keeps only in-frame clonotypes and omits some of them. That table furnishes V, J and clone size, whereas the DNA furnished D and trimming. The data show about 200,000 clones, about 78% seen once. This entry belongs to a study of blood T cell repertoires in COVID-19. Study details: Acute and convalescent COVID-19 samples came from the United States, Italy and Spain. T cells, B-cell-depleted T cells, or PBMCs supplied cDNA or gDNA.

The V and J genes are TRBV27 and TRBJ2-1, with 7 bases aligning to TRBD2. This clonotype originated in a woman aged 70 to 79 with acute or convalescent COVID-19. Sample: peripheral blood. CDR3 in DNA: TGTGCCAGCAGTTTTAAGCGGGATAGGGATGAGCAGTTCTTC. Protein sequence: CASSFKRDRDEQFF.